This TCR beta chain was identified during a study of response to subunit inactivated influenza vaccine. Germline CDR1 reads MNHEY; CDR2 reads SMNVEV (reference sequence). The CDR3 has 15 amino acids. V gave up 7 bases and J gave up 6 bases, with 18 bases separating them. TCRdb recomputed calls from the RT-PCR reads with MiXCR, one row per CDR3 protein. This sample has approximately 700,000 distinct CDR3 sequences; around a sixth occur once, and the top ten carry more than 9%. Study-level points and caveats: The authors offered the suggestion that each seasonal influenza vaccination recruits few new T cells.

Concerning this clonotype itself: The antigen remains unidentified.

The receptor comes from a man in his fifties or sixties who received an inactivated influenza vaccine. The specimen was PBMCs from blood, collected roughly 12 days after vaccination. The gene calls are TRBV27 and TRBJ2-2, with D uncertain. The CDR3 region has the DNA TGTGCCAGCACTTTTTCCCCCAGATACGCCGGGGAGCTGTTTTTT. Translation gives CASTFSPRYAGELFF.